The 25 T cell receptor beta chains presented below share a single source sample, sequenced in a study of cytomegalovirus exposure and HLA in healthy donors. The assay was immunoSEQ multiplex PCR, and TCRdb's table has in-frame clones only and misses some. The table has roughly 65,000 clones, about 94% seen once. The sequenced sample was PBMCs. Receptors originate from a man between 18 and 35 years old in good health and CMV-seropositive.

J is TRBJ2-5 and V is TRBV30; no clear D gene. Trimming removed 4 bases from V and 1 base from J, with 7 bases in between. The CDR3 contains 12 residues. In germline, CDR1 is GTSNPN, CDR2 SVGIG (reference sequence). CDR3 region: CAWNGGQETQYF. Here the CDR3 DNA reads TGTGCCTGGAACGGCGGCCAAGAGACCCAGTACTTC.

The rearrangement uses TRBV7-2 and TRBJ2-7, with unresolved D. Germline V CDR1 and CDR2: SGHTA, FQGNSA. V dropped 1 base and J dropped 3 bases, with 13 bases sitting between them. The CDR3 length is 15 residues. The DNA for the CDR3 is TGTGCCAGCAGCTTAGGGTGGCAGGCCCTCTACGAGCAGTACTTC. It encodes CASSLGWQALYEQYF.

The rearrangement joins TRBV19 to TRBJ2-2; the match to TRBD2 covers 14 bases. After removal of 8 bases from V and 2 bases from J, the junction contained 10 bases not matched to a gene. Germline V gene data show CDR1 as LNHDA and CDR2 as SQIVND (reference sequence). This CDR3 has 18 amino acids. For the CDR3, the DNA is TGTGCCAGTCAAAGGACCGGGACTAGCGGGGGTAACACCGGGGAGCTGTTTTTT. As protein: CASQRTGTSGGNTGELFF. Based on the CDR3 plus reference TRBV19 and TRBJ2-2, the full variable domain is DGGITQSPKYLFRKEGQNVTLSCEQNLNHDAMYWYRQDPGQGLRLIYYSQIVNDFQKGDIAEGYSVSREKKESFPLTVTSAQKNPTAFYLCASQRTGTSGGNTGELFFGEGSRLTVL.

The chain links TRBV5-1 to TRBJ2-7; D remains unclear. The CDR3 is 13 amino acids. Per germline, CDR1 SGHRS and CDR2 YFSETQ. Trimming removed 0 bases at V and 1 base at J, with 5 bases between. CDR3 bases: TGCGCCAGCAGCTTGGCGGAGTCCTACGAGCAGTACTTC. As protein: CASSLAESYEQYF.

The chain combines TRBV5-1 with TRBJ1-4; 7 nucleotides agree with TRBD1. CDR3 length: 14 amino acids. Germline trimming cut 5 bases from V and 8 bases from J; bases unmatched to any gene: 9. The germline V gene has CDR1 SGHRS and CDR2 YFSETQ. In DNA form, the CDR3 reads TGCGCCAGCAGACAGGGGTCGGCATGGGAAAAACTGTTTTTT. Its translation: CASRQGSAWEKLFF.

The V gene is TRBV4-1, the J gene TRBJ2-7, with 7 bases identical to TRBD1. The CDR3 loop spans 14 amino acids. V trimming: 4 bases; J trimming: 6 bases; junction bases outside the gene matches: 9. Germline CDR1 is MGHRA and CDR2 is YSYEKL. In nucleotides, the CDR3 is TGCGCCAGCAGCCCGTCCGGGACAGTTGCCGAGCAGTACTTC. It specifies CASSPSGTVAEQYF.

The genes are TRBV28 and TRBJ2-7; a weak D match, TRBD2 (5 bases). Per germline, CDR1 MDHEN and CDR2 SYDVKM. The CDR3 covers 16 residues. The ends were cut back, 10 bases at V and 4 bases at J, with 26 bases in the middle. CDR3 amino acids: CATKPSPLRGGYEQYF. The CDR3 coding sequence is TGTGCCACCAAACCGTCCCCGCTTCGGGGTGGGTACGAGCAGTACTTC.

The rearrangement joins TRBV6-5 to TRBJ1-2; D is unresolved. In germline, CDR1 is MNHEY, CDR2 SVGAGI. Trimming left V 0 bases short and J 8 bases short, with 16 bases between. CDR3 length equals 15 residues. CDR3 in DNA: TGTGCCAGCAGTTACTCGGGCAGAGGGAGGGTGGGCTACACCTTC. Protein: CASSYSGRGRVGYTF.

The rearrangement links TRBV15 to TRBJ2-3; possibly TRBD1 for D (5 bases). Germline assignment: CDR1 LNHNV and CDR2 YYDKDF (reference sequence). The length of the CDR3 is 13 residues. V was pared by 5 bases and J by 3 bases, with 9 bases between. The DNA of the CDR3 is TGTGCCACCAGCCAGACAGAAACAGATACGCAGTATTTT. Translation: CATSQTETDTQYF.

The chain couples TRBV4-2 to TRBJ1-1; D may be TRBD1 (5 bases). CDR3 length equals 14 residues. Trimming took 4 bases from V and 1 from J, leaving 10 bases between them. The germline gives CDR1 LGHNA, CDR2 YNFKEQ. CDR3 amino acids: CASSPDGGNTEAFF. DNA of the CDR3: TGTGCCAGCAGCCCAGACGGGGGGAACACTGAAGCTTTCTTT.

This clone was recorded only once. The genes are TRBV19 and TRBJ2-7, with D unresolved. The length of the CDR3 is 13 residues. CDR1 is LNHDA, CDR2 SQIVND, per germline (reference sequence). V lost 8 bases, J lost 10 bases, and 21 bases lay in between. The CDR3 sequence: CASGQTSFREQYF. In DNA, the CDR3 is TGTGCCAGTGGGCAGACCTCTTTTCGAGAACAGTACTTC.

The chain joins TRBV27 to TRBJ2-7; D possibly corresponds to TRBD2 (7 bases). The CDR3 runs to 14 residues. V dropped 3 bases and J dropped 2 bases, with 11 bases sitting between them. Per germline, CDR1 MNHEY and CDR2 SMNVEV (reference sequence). DNA of the CDR3: TGTGCCAGCAGTTTTGGCGGGGGCCCCTACGAGCAGTACTTC. It codes for CASSFGGGPYEQYF.

This rearrangement joins TRBV7-6 to TRBJ2-1; D unclear. Germline lookup yields CDR1 SGHVS and CDR2 FNYEAQ. The V end lost 4 bases, the J end lost 3 bases, and 16 bases lay between the germline ends. The CDR3 contains 16 residues. The CDR3 nucleotides read TGTGCCAGCAGCTCCCCTTTGCTGCGAAGCTACAATGAGCAGTTCTTC. Translation gives CASSSPLLRSYNEQFF.

The CDR3 sequence: CAISPGQGQETQYF. The CDR3 DNA follows: TGTGCCATCAGCCCGGGACAGGGGCAAGAGACCCAGTACTTC. The chain is built from TRBV10-3 and TRBJ2-5, with 10 nucleotides matching TRBD1. This CDR3 comprises 14 residues. The J segment lost 2 bases and the V segment lost 6 bases, leaving 3 bases of the junction unmatched. Looked up from germline, CDR1 is ENHRY and CDR2 is SYGVKD.

This chain connects TRBV2 to TRBJ2-7; 11 bases line up with TRBD2. J was trimmed by 3 bases and V by 5 bases; bases with no gene match: 6. The germline gives CDR1 SNHLY, CDR2 FYNNEI. The CDR3 length is 15 residues. The CDR3 DNA is TGTGCCAGCAGTATGGGACTAGCGGTAAACTACGAGCAGTACTTC. Its protein product is CASSMGLAVNYEQYF.

This chain uses TRBV28 with TRBJ1-1; D remains ambiguous. Germline V gene sequence: CDR1 MDHEN, CDR2 SYDVKM. With 6 bases removed from V and 1 base from J, the gap between germline ends came to 9 bases. The CDR3 has 13 amino acids. DNA of the CDR3: TGTGCCAGCAGCCTCGTCCGGAACACTGAAGCTTTCTTT. Its protein is CASSLVRNTEAFF.

This rearrangement joins TRBV7-9 to TRBJ2-3, with TRBD1 as a possible D gene (6 bases). CDR3 length equals 13 residues. V shed 5 bases and J shed 4 bases, with 10 bases lying between them. Germline V gives CDR1 SEHNR, CDR2 FQNEAQ (reference sequence). Here the CDR3 reads CASSREGADTQYF. The CDR3 DNA follows: TGTGCCAGCAGCCGCGAGGGGGCAGATACGCAGTATTTT.

The J gene is TRBJ1-2, the V gene TRBV11-3; 9 bases are a match to TRBD1. J was trimmed by 0 bases and V by 5 bases; bases with no gene match: 13. The germline gives CDR1 SGHNT, CDR2 YENEEA. CDR3 size: 18 residues. For the CDR3, the DNA is TGTGCCAGCAGCCCACGGGACAGGGAGGGTCGGGCTAACTATGGCTACACCTTC. Residues: CASSPRDREGRANYGYTF.

CDR3 in amino acids: CATRRQGAPGEKLFF. CDR3 bases: TGTGCCACCCGGCGACAGGGGGCGCCGGGTGAAAAACTGTTTTTT. The chain carries TRBV27 and TRBJ1-4, with TRBD1 matching 10 bases. CDR1 is MNHEY and CDR2 is SMNVEV in the germline V gene (reference sequence). V lost 10 bases to trimming and J lost 7 bases; unmatched junction nucleotides: 12. The CDR3 totals 15 residues.

This sequence joins TRBV5-6 and TRBJ2-7, with a tentative D call TRBD1 (6 bases). Germline assignment: CDR1 SGHDT and CDR2 YYEEEE. This CDR3 is 12 amino acids long. Trimming shortened V by 2 bases and J by 4 bases, and 7 bases separated the two germline ends. The CDR3 DNA sequence: TGTGCCAGCAGCTTAGGGGGATACGAGCAGTACTTC. Residues: CASSLGGYEQYF. Full variable domain (rest looked up from reference TRBV5-6 and TRBJ2-7): DAGVTQSPTHLIKTRGQQVTLRCSPKSGHDTVSWYQQALGQGPQFIFQYYEEEERQRGNFPDRFSGHQFPNYSSELNVNALLLGDSALYLCASSLGGYEQYFGPGTRLTVT.

This CDR3 reads CASGLVRPSDRGQGEKLFF. The CDR3 nucleotides read TGTGCTAGTGGTTTGGTACGCCCGTCGGACAGGGGGCAGGGAGAAAAACTGTTTTTT. The chain employs TRBV12-5 and TRBJ1-4; TRBD1 matches at 11 bases. Germline CDR1 is LGHNT and CDR2 is FRNRAP. The CDR3 is 19 amino acids. Unmatched junction bases numbered 14, after V lost 0 bases and J lost 8 bases.

This clone was seen a single time. J is TRBJ1-2 and V is TRBV29-1; possibly TRBD1 for D (5 bases). Per the germline V gene, CDR1 is SQVTM and CDR2 is ANQGSEA. This CDR3 has 13 residues. With 7 bases removed from V and 0 bases from J, the gap between germline ends came to 12 bases. This CDR3 reads CSAYPTANYGYTF. In DNA form, the CDR3 reads TGCAGCGCATACCCGACAGCTAACTATGGCTACACCTTC. Variable domain in full (rest from reference TRBV29-1 and TRBJ1-2): SAVISQKPSRDICQRGTSLTIQCQVDSQVTMMFWYRQQPGQSLTLIATANQGSEATYESGFVIDKFPISRPNLTFSTLTVSNMSPEDSSIYLCSAYPTANYGYTFGSGTRLTVV.

This clone turned up a few times. The rearrangement links TRBV19 to TRBJ1-5; D possibly corresponds to TRBD1 (6 bases). V lost 3 bases, J lost 0 bases, and 12 bases lay in between. This CDR3 contains 16 residues. Germline CDR1 and CDR2: LNHDA and SQIVND (reference sequence). The CDR3 DNA follows: TGTGCCAGTAGTATTGAAGGACAGCATAGCAATCAGCCCCAGCATTTT. Translated: CASSIEGQHSNQPQHF.

CDR3 DNA: TGTGCCAGTAGTGGACAGGGAGGACTGCCCCAGCATTTT. Its translation is CASSGQGGLPQHF. V is TRBV19 and J is TRBJ1-5; 8 positions agree with TRBD1. J gave up 9 bases and V 5 bases, and 6 bases lay outside the gene matches. The CDR3 loop spans 13 amino acids. From germline, CDR1 is LNHDA and CDR2 SQIVND (reference sequence).

V gene TRBV7-9 combines with J gene TRBJ2-7, with TRBD1 identical over 10 bases. V lost 5 bases to trimming and J lost 4 bases; unmatched junction nucleotides: 14. From germline, CDR1 is SEHNR and CDR2 FQNEAQ (reference sequence). The CDR3 is made up of 17 amino acids. CDR3 loop: CASSKHFRDRGSYEQYF. CDR3 DNA sequence: TGTGCCAGCAGCAAGCACTTCCGGGACAGGGGATCTTACGAGCAGTACTTC.